These T cell receptor beta chains were read from a single sample in a study of T cell responses to AZD1222 COVID-19 vaccine. Sequenced by immunoSEQ multiplex PCR; TCRdb stores in-frame clones only, minus some. The sample lists about 110,000 clones; about nine tenths were seen once. The sequenced sample was peripheral blood, obtained 28 days after the second AZD1222 dose. The receptors were gathered from an adult who received the AZD1222 COVID-19 vaccine. The CDR3 runs from the conserved cysteine through the conserved F or W. The D gene is left open where the match is weak. A clone size is listed for some rows: how often the clone was seen (once, few, many), or a class if it is expanded.

TRBJ1-4 . TRBV5-1 . TGCGCCAGCAGCCAAGGGAATGGGGGTGAAAAACTGTTTTTT CASSQGNGGEKLFF
TRBJ1-2 TRBD1 TRBV27 . TGTGCCAGCAGTTTGACAGGGGCGCCTTATGGCTACACCTTC CASSLTGAPYGYTF
TRBJ2-3 . TRBV15 . TGTGCCACCAGCTCCTCGACTAGTAGCACAGATACGCAGTATTTT CATSSSTSSTDTQYF
TRBJ2-7 TRBD1 TRBV4-2 . TGTGCCAGCAGCCAAGAAAGGGACAGAAGCTCCTACGAGCAGTACTTC CASSQERDRSSYEQYF
TRBJ1-4 . TRBV18 . TGTGCCAGCTCACCACCGGCAGGGGAACATGAAAAACTGTTTTTT CASSPPAGEHEKLFF
TRBJ1-5 . TRBV20-1 . TGCAGTGCTAGAGTTTCTCAGCCCCAGCATTTT CSARVSQPQHF
TRBJ1-2 TRBD1 TRBV4-1 few TGCGCCAGCAGCCAAGCCAGGGACAGACGGTATGGCTACACCTTC CASSQARDRRYGYTF
TRBJ1-3 . TRBV5-8 . TGTGCCAGCAGAATACTACAGGGAAACACCATATATTTT CASRILQGNTIYF
TRBJ2-1 . TRBV14 . TGTGCCAGCAGCCTAGAACGGCTTTCCTTGTTCTTC CASSLERLSLFF
TRBJ2-7 TRBD2 TRBV15 . TGTGCCACCTCCCCTGGAGCGGGAGTTTACGAGCAGTACTTC CATSPGAGVYEQYF
TRBJ1-1 TRBD1 TRBV5-1 once TGCGCCAGCAGCCCCTGGGACAGCCAGGGTGGAATGAACACTGAAGCTTTCTTT CASSPWDSQGGMNTEAFF
TRBJ2-1 TRBD1 TRBV5-1 . TGCGCCAGCAGCGGAATAATAACAGGGGATGAGCAGTTCTTC CASSGIITGDEQFF
TRBJ1-1 . TRBV19 . TGTGCCAGTACGGGAAAGGGTTACACTGAAGCTTTCTTT CASTGKGYTEAFF
TRBJ2-3 . TRBV6-1 . TGTGCCAGCAGTGAACCTGGGCGGGGGCCGCGGGGAGATACGCAGTATTTT CASSEPGRGPRGDTQYF
TRBJ2-5 TRBD2 TRBV7-2 . TGTGCCGGCGGGGTAGCGGGAGGTGAGACCCAGTACTTC CAGGVAGGETQYF
TRBJ1-5 TRBD1 TRBV6-5 . TGTGCCAGCAGTTACTACAGGGGAGGGCAGCCCCAGCATTTT CASSYYRGGQPQHF
TRBJ1-2 . TRBV29-1 . TGCAGCGTTGGGCAGCGGAACAACTATGGCTACACCTTC CSVGQRNNYGYTF
TRBJ2-3 TRBD2 TRBV28 . TGTGCCAGCAGTTTCCCGGGACTAGCGGGGGTTGGTACGCAGTATTTT CASSFPGLAGVGTQYF
TRBJ2-7 TRBD1 TRBV6-5 . TGTGCCAGCAGTCGACAGGGGATCCACGAGCAGTACTTC CASSRQGIHEQYF
TRBJ1-3 . TRBV19 few TGTGCCACCCAAGCCCCCGCCAGGAGGGGAAACACCATATATTTT CATQAPARRGNTIYF
TRBJ1-6 . TRBV14 . TGTGCCAGCAGCCAAGATAGGCAGGGCTTCGGATCACCCCTCCACTTT CASSQDRQGFGSPLHF
TRBJ1-4 TRBD1 TRBV7-2 . TGTGCCAGCAGCTTAGGACTTACAGGGGGTGAAAAACTGTTTTTT CASSLGLTGGEKLFF
TRBJ2-7 . TRBV19 . TGTGCCAGTAGTATCGGAGGCCGCGGCATTTCCTACGAGCAGTACTTC CASSIGGRGISYEQYF
TRBJ2-1 TRBD2 TRBV6-4 few TGTGCCAGCAGTGACTCGGGGCGGGAGGGGGTGAATGAGCAGTTCTTC CASSDSGREGVNEQFF
TRBJ1-2 . TRBV4-1 few TGCGCCAGCAGCCCCGAGAACAGGGTTTACTATGGCTACACCTTC CASSPENRVYYGYTF
TRBJ2-1 . TRBV19 . TGTGCCAGTAGTTTGCGGGGAGGCCATGAGCAGTTCTTC CASSLRGGHEQFF
TRBJ1-6 . TRBV6-1 . TGTGCCAGCAGTGAAGTCCAGAGGTATAATTCACCCCTCCACTTT CASSEVQRYNSPLHF
TRBJ2-5 . TRBV11-2 few TGTGCCAGCAGCTTAGAGGAGACCCAGTACTTC CASSLEETQYF
TRBJ1-1 . TRBV6-6 . TGTGCCAGCAGGGCGGGTGATACTGAAGCTTTCTTT CASRAGDTEAFF
TRBJ1-5 . TRBV27 . TGTGCCAGCAGTTTCATCGGGAGCAATCAGCCCCAGCATTTT CASSFIGSNQPQHF
TRBJ2-4 TRBD1 TRBV7-2 . TGTGCCAGCAGTCCAGGGGGCGCCGGCAAAAACATTCAGTACTTC CASSPGGAGKNIQYF
TRBJ1-2 . TRBV28 once TGTGCCAGCAGCCTAATTGGACAGAGTCCCTATGGCTACACCTTC CASSLIGQSPYGYTF
TRBJ1-1 . TRBV21-1 . TGTGCCAGCAGCGCTCACGACAGCCCTGAAGCTTTCTTT CASSAHDSPEAFF
TRBJ2-7 . TRBV6-5 . TGTGCCAGCAGGTTAGCGGACTCCTACGAGCAGTACTTC CASRLADSYEQYF
TRBJ1-2 . TRBV10-1 . TGCGCCAGCAGTAGTGGGACATCGGGTGGCTACACCTTC CASSSGTSGGYTF
TRBJ1-2 TRBD1 TRBV7-9 . TGTGCCAGCAGCTTAGGACTAACAGGGGGTTATGGCTACACCTTC CASSLGLTGGYGYTF
TRBJ2-1 . TRBV7-9 . TGTGCCAGCAGCGTAGGGAGCGGGTCGAGCTCCTACAATGAGCAGTTCTTC CASSVGSGSSSYNEQFF
TRBJ2-3 . TRBV11-3 . TGTGCCAGCAGCTTATACCAGGGCGCGGATACGCAGTATTTT CASSLYQGADTQYF
TRBJ2-7 . TRBV30 . TGTGCCTGGAGTGTAAAGTCTTCCCCCTACGAGCAGTACTTC CAWSVKSSPYEQYF
TRBJ1-5 . TRBV6-1 . TGTGCCAGCAGTGAAGGCAGGGGATATAGCAATCAGCCCCAGCATTTT CASSEGRGYSNQPQHF
TRBJ2-4 . TRBV10-3 . TGTGCCATCAGTGAGTCTGTTCTCGCTAGTAAGGACAAAAACATTCAGTACTTC CAISESVLASKDKNIQYF
TRBJ2-2 TRBD2 TRBV4-1 . TGCGCCAGCAGCCAGGGACTAGGGACCGGGGAGCTGTTTTTT CASSQGLGTGELFF